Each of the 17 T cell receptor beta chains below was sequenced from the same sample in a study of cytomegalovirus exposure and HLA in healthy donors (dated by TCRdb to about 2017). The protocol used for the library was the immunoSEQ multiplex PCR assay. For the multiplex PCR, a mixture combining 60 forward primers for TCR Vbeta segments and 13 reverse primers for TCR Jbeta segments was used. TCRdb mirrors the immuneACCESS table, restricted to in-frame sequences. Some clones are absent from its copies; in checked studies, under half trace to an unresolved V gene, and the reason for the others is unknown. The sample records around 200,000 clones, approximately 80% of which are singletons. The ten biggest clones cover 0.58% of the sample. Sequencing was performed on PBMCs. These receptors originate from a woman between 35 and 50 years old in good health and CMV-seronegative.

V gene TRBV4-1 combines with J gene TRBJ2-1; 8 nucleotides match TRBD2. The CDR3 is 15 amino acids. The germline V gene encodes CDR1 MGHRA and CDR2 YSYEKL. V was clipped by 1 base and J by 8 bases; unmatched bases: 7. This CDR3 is CASSQAAGGVDEQFF. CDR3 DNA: TGCGCCAGCAGCCAAGCCGCGGGGGGCGTCGATGAGCAGTTCTTC.

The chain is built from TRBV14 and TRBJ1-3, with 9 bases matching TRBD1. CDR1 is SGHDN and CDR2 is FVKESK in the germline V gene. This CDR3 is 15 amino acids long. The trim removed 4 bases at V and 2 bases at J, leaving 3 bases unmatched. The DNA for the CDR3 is TGTGCCAGCAGCCCTTGGACAGGGGCTGGAAACACCATATATTTT. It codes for CASSPWTGAGNTIYF.

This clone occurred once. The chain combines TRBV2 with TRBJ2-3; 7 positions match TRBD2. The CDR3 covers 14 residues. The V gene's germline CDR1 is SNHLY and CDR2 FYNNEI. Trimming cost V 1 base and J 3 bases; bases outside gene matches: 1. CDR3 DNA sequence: TGTGCCAGCAGTGAAGAAGCGGGGACAGATACGCAGTATTTT. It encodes CASSEEAGTDTQYF.

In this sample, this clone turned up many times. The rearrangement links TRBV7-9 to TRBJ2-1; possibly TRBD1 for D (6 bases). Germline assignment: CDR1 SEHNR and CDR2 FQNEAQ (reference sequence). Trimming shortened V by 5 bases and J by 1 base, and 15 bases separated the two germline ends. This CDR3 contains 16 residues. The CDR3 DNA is TGTGCCAGCAGCCCCGAACAGGGAAAATCCTACAATGAGCAGTTCTTC. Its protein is CASSPEQGKSYNEQFF. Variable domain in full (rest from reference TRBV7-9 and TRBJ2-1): DTGVSQNPRHKITKRGQNVTFRCDPISEHNRLYWYRQTLGQGPEFLTYFQNEAQLEKSRLLSDRFSAERPKGSFSTLEIQRTEQGDSAMYLCASSPEQGKSYNEQFFGPGTRLTVL.

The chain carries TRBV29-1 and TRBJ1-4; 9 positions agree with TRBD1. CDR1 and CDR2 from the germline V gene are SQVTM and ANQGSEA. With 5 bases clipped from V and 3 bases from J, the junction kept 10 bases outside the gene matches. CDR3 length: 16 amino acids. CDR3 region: CSVRGPQGAANEKLFF. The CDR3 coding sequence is TGCAGCGTTAGGGGGCCACAGGGGGCAGCTAATGAAAAACTGTTTTTT.

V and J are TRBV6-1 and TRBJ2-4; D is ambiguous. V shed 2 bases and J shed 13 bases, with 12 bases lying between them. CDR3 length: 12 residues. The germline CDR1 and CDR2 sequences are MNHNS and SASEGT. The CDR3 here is CASSEFESIQYF. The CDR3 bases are TGTGCCAGCAGTGAATTTGAAAGCATCCAGTACTTC.

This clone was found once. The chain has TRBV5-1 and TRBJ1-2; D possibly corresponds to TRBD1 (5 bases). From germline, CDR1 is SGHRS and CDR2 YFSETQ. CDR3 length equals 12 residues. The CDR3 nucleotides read TGCGCTAAAGCAGGGCCCCGCGGTGGCTACACCTTC. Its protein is CAKAGPRGGYTF. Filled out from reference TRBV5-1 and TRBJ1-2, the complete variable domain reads KAGVTQTPRYLIKTRGQQVTLSCSPISGHRSVSWYQQTPGQGLQFLFEYFSETQRNKGNFPGRFSGRQFSNSRSEMNVSTLELGDSALYLCAKAGPRGGYTFGSGTRLTVV.

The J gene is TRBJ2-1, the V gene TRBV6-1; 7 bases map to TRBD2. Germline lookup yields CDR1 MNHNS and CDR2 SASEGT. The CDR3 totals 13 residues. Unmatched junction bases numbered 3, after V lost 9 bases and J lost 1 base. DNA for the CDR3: TGTGCCAGTGGACTAGGGTCCTACAATGAGCAGTTCTTC. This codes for CASGLGSYNEQFF.

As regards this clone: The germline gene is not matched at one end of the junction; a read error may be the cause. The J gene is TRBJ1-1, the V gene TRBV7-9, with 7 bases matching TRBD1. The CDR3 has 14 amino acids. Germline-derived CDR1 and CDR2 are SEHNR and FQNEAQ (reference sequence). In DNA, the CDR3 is TGTTCCAGCAGCACAAGGGACAGCAACACTGAAGCTTTCTTT. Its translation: CSSSTRDSNTEAFF. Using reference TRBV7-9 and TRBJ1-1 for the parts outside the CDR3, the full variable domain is DTGVSQNPRHKITKRGQNVTFRCDPISEHNRLYWYRQTLGQGPEFLTYFQNEAQLEKSRLLSDRFSAERPKGSFSTLEIQRTEQGDSAMYLCSSSTRDSNTEAFFGQGTRLTVV.

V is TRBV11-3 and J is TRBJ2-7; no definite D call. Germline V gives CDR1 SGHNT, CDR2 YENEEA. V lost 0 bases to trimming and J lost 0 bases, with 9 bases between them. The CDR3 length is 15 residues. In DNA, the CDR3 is TGTGCCAGCAGCTTAGATCCAGGCAGCTCCTACGAGCAGTACTTC. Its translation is CASSLDPGSSYEQYF. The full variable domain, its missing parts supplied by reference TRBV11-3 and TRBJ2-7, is EAGVVQSPRYKIIEKKQPVAFWCNPISGHNTLYWYLQNLGQGPELLIRYENEEAVDDSQLPKDRFSAERLKGVDSTLKIQPAELGDSAVYLCASSLDPGSSYEQYFGPGTRLTVT.

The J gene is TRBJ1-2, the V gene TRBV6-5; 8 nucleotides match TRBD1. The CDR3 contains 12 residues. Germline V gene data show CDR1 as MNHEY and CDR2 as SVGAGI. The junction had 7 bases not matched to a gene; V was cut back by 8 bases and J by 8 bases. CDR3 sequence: CASEAGGGGYTF. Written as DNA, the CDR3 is TGTGCCAGCGAGGCAGGGGGCGGCGGCTACACCTTC.

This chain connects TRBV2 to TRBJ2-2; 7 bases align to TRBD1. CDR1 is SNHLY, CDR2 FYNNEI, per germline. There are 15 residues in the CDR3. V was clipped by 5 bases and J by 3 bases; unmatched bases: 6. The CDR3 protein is CASSRQGMDTGELFF. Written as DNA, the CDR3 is TGTGCCAGCAGTCGACAGGGTATGGACACCGGGGAGCTGTTTTTT.

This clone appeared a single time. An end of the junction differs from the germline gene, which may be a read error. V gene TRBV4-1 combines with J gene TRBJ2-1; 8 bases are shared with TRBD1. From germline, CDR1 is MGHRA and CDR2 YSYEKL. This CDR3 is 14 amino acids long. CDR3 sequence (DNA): TGCGCCGGCAGCCAAGGGGACAGGTACAATGAGCAGTTCTTC. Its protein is CAGSQGDRYNEQFF.

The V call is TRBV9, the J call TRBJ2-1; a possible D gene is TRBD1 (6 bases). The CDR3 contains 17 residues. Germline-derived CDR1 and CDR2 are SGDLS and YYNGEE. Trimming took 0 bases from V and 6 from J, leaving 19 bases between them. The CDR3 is CASSVVGTRGSVNEQFF. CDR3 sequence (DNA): TGTGCCAGCAGCGTAGTTGGGACAAGGGGGAGCGTCAATGAGCAGTTCTTC.

The CDR3 coding sequence is TGCGCCAGCAGCTTAGCCCCTCAGGGCCAAAATTCACCCCTCCACTTT. Amino acid sequence: CASSLAPQGQNSPLHF. The chain has TRBV5-1 and TRBJ1-6; tentative D call: TRBD1 (5 bases). This CDR3 has 16 amino acids. Trimming stripped 2 bases from V and 7 bases from J, with 16 bases between. Germline V gene data show CDR1 as SGHRS and CDR2 as YFSETQ.

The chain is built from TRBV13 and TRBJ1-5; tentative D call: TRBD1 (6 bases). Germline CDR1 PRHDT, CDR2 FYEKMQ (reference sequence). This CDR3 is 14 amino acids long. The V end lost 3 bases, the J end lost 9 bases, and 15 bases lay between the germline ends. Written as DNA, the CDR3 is TGTGCCAGCAGCTTCGGCAGGGCCAGGGGGCCCCAGCATTTT. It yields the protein CASSFGRARGPQHF.

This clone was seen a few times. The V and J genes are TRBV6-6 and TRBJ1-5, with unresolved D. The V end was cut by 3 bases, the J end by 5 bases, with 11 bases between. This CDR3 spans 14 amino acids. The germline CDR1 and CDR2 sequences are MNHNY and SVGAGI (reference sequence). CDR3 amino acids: CASSYGSGDQPQHF. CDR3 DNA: TGTGCCAGCAGTTATGGGAGCGGGGATCAGCCCCAGCATTTT.